A single sample is the source of the 5 T cell receptor beta chains below, sequenced in a study of beta chain features in type 1 diabetes. Whole-study findings and limits: In all four CD4+ subsets, TCRB CDR3 length was significantly, moderately reduced in type 1 diabetes.

TCRB transcripts that were expressed got sequenced, as all of the isolated RNA had been reverse transcribed. Some clones are missing from TCRdb's copy, which holds only in-frame ones; the method was immunoSEQ multiplex PCR. The sample has 100,000 to 150,000 clones, 16% seen once. These receptors lack a known antigen. Sequenced: central memory CD4+ T cells from blood. These receptors were taken from a man under 40 with type 1 diabetes.

This clone was detected a few times. The chain recombines TRBV10-3 with TRBJ2-1; 9 bases agree with TRBD1. The CDR3 covers 13 residues. Losses at the gene ends were 6 bases for V and 9 bases for J; bases not matched to a gene: 6. Germline values: CDR1 ENHRY, CDR2 SYGVKD. CDR3 protein: CAIRRDRESEQFF. The CDR3, as DNA: TGTGCCATCAGAAGGGACAGGGAGAGTGAGCAGTTCTTC.

The V call is TRBV25-1, the J call TRBJ2-5, with D possibly matching TRBD1 (5 bases). CDR3 size: 13 residues. The V end lost 8 bases, the J end lost 2 bases, and 12 bases lay between the germline ends. CDR1 is MGHDK and CDR2 is SYGVNS in the germline V gene. DNA for the CDR3: TGTGCCAGCCGTCGACAGCCACAAGAGACCCAGTACTTC. It codes for CASRRQPQETQYF.

The rearrangement joins TRBV11-2 to TRBJ2-3; D unresolved. The CDR3 spans 16 residues. Trimming left V 4 bases short and J 4 bases short, with 18 bases between. The germline V gene encodes CDR1 SGHAT and CDR2 FQNNGV. The DNA of the CDR3 is TGTGCCAGCAGCTCTCCCACAGCTCAAGCAGCAGATACGCAGTATTTT. Protein: CASSSPTAQAADTQYF.

The CDR3 is CASSRDGVWGNTGELFF. For the CDR3, the DNA is TGTGCCAGCAGCCGAGATGGGGTGTGGGGAAACACCGGGGAGCTGTTTTTT. The rearrangement uses TRBV7-8 and TRBJ2-2; D is uncertain. The CDR3 contains 17 residues. V was pared by 5 bases and J by 2 bases, with 18 bases between. Germline values: CDR1 SGHVS, CDR2 FQNEAQ.

Judged by abundance, this clone is medium-sized. The rearrangement links TRBV7-9 to TRBJ1-2; D gene unclear. The CDR3 length is 16 residues. Germline V gene lookup returns CDR1 SEHNR and CDR2 FQNEAQ (reference sequence). V was cut by 0 bases and J by 2 bases, with 13 bases left in between. This CDR3 reads CASSLALTRRNYGYTF. CDR3 nucleotides: TGTGCCAGCAGCTTAGCGTTAACACGCAGGAACTATGGCTACACCTTC.